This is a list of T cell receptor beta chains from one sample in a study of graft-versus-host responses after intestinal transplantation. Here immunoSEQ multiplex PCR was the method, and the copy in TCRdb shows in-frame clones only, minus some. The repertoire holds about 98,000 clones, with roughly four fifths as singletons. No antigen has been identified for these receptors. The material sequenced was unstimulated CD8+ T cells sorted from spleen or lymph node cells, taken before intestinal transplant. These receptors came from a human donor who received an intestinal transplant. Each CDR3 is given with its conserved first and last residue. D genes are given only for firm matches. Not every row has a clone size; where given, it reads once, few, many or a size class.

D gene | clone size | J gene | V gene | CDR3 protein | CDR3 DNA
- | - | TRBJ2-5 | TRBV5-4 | CASSLEGYQETQYF | TGTGCCAGCAGCTTGGAGGGGTACCAAGAGACCCAGTACTTC
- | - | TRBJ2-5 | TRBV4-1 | CASSQDWRGLEKTQYF | TGCGCCAGCAGCCAAGATTGGCGGGGGCTCGAAAAGACCCAGTACTTC
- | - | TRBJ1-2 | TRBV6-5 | CASSYSRDSGYTF | TGTGCCAGCAGTTACTCGAGGGATAGCGGCTACACCTTC
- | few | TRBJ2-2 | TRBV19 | CASSRGGELFF | TGTGCCAGTAGTAGGGGCGGGGAGCTGTTTTTT
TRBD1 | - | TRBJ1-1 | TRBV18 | CASSPPGQGVAFF | TGTGCCAGCTCACCACCGGGACAGGGAGTCGCTTTCTTT
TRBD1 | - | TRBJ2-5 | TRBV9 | CASSSRDRGFFETQYF | TGTGCCAGCAGCTCACGGGACAGGGGGTTTTTCGAGACCCAGTACTTC
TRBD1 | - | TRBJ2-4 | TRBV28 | CASSCRDRILTKAKNIQYF | TGTGCCAGCAGTTGCAGGGACAGGATCCTCACTAAAGCCAAAAACATTCAGTACTTC
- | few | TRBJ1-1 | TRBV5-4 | CASSLGDFYGGTEAFF | TGTGCCAGCAGCTTGGGGGACTTTTACGGGGGCACTGAAGCTTTCTTT
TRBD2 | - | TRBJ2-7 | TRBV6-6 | CASSYSFGGAYEQYF | TGTGCCAGCAGTTACTCCTTCGGGGGGGCCTACGAGCAGTACTTC
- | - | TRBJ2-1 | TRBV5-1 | CASSLVGGFYNEQFF | TGCGCCAGCAGCCTGGTGGGTGGGTTTTACAATGAGCAGTTCTTC